A single TCR beta chain is shown here with its context. TCRdb re-called the 5' RACE reads through MiXCR, storing one row per CDR3 protein. The sample has 430,000 or so distinct CDR3 sequences, roughly 23% seen once; the top ten hold under 15%. This sample stems from a study of T-cell memory formation after mild COVID-19. Overall study: TCR clusters were largely donor specific.

V trimming: 3 bases; J trimming: 8 bases; junction bases outside the gene matches: 10. CDR1 is MGHDK and CDR2 is SYGVNS in the germline V gene. CDR3 length equals 16 residues. This chain links TRBV25-1 with TRBJ2-2; 9 bases map to TRBD1. This sequence was found in an adult woman who had mild COVID-19 (a few samples of this study predate the infection). Cell type and time point are not known. Material for sequencing was PBMCs or a T cell subset sorted from them (not recorded which). This CDR3 reads CASSDTKQGASGELFF. The CDR3 bases are TGTGCCAGCAGTGACACCAAACAGGGGGCCAGTGGGGAGCTGTTTTTT.